This passage covers 8 T cell receptor beta chains from one sample sequenced in a study of beta chain features in type 1 diabetes. These TCRs' antigens remain unknown. Study observations and caveats: In every one of the four CD4+ subsets, TCRB CDR3s were moderately but significantly shorter in Type 1 diabetes patients.

The isolated RNA, all of it, was reverse transcribed, so expressed TCRB transcripts were what got sequenced. Sequencing was performed with immunoSEQ multiplex PCR; in TCRdb, only in-frame clones are kept and a portion is missing. This table holds roughly 350,000 clones, around 10% found once. The sample consisted of central memory CD4+ T cells from blood. These receptors all come from a young man with type 1 diabetes.

There are a few counts of this clone. The CDR3 bases are TGTGCCAGCAGTATACTCGGGACAGCCTATGGCTACACCTTC. This translates into CASSILGTAYGYTF. The chain recombines TRBV7-8 with TRBJ1-2, with 7 bases that match TRBD1. This CDR3 region has 14 residues. Germline trimming cut 6 bases from V and 4 bases from J; bases unmatched to any gene: 8. Per germline, CDR1 SGHVS and CDR2 FQNEAQ. The entire variable domain, with the rest obtained from reference TRBV7-8 and TRBJ1-2, is as follows: GAGVSQSPRYKVAKRGQDVALRCDPISGHVSLFWYQQALGQGPEFLTYFQNEAQLDKSGLPSDRFFAERPEGSVSTLKIQRTQQEDSAVYLCASSILGTAYGYTFGSGTRLTVV.

The sample holds many counts of this clone. The chain combines TRBV23-1 with TRBJ1-4; D call uncertain. TRBV23-1 is an ORF for which the function is uncertain. This CDR3 contains 13 residues. V dropped 4 bases and J dropped 5 bases, with 8 bases sitting between them. The chain's CDR3 is CASSRLLNEKLFF. Written as DNA, the CDR3 is TGCGCCAGCAGTCGGCTGTTGAATGAAAAACTGTTTTTT.

The chain is built from TRBV7-2 and TRBJ1-4; TRBD1 is a possible D gene (6 bases). Per the germline V gene, CDR1 is SGHTA and CDR2 is FQGNSA. The CDR3 covers 16 residues. V lost 0 bases and J lost 2, with 10 bases in between. CDR3 sequence: CASSLARGSTNEKLFF. The CDR3 DNA is TGTGCCAGCAGCTTAGCCAGGGGCTCGACTAATGAAAAACTGTTTTTT.

This clone was seen more than once but under ten times. Within the sample, other DNA sequences also encode this same CDR3. This sequence joins TRBV15 and TRBJ1-5; TRBD1 matches at 7 bases. With 0 bases clipped from V and 6 bases from J, the junction kept 5 bases outside the gene matches. The CDR3 sequence is 15 residues long. The germline V gene encodes CDR1 LNHNV and CDR2 YYDKDF (reference sequence). CDR3 sequence reads: CATSREGQGGQPQHF. CDR3 DNA sequence: TGTGCCACCAGCAGAGAAGGCCAGGGGGGTCAGCCCCAGCATTTT.

This chain links TRBV28 with TRBJ1-1; D not resolved. There are 12 residues in the CDR3. V dropped 2 bases and J dropped 3 bases, with 4 bases sitting between them. Germline lookup yields CDR1 MDHEN and CDR2 SYDVKM. In nucleotides, the CDR3 is TGTGCCAGCAGTTTACGGTACACTGAAGCTTTCTTT. Its translation: CASSLRYTEAFF.

This clone was detected ten times or more. The gene calls are TRBV28 and TRBJ1-1; D unclear. This CDR3 spans 12 amino acids. V lost 6 bases and J lost 10, with 15 bases in between. In germline, CDR1 is MDHEN, CDR2 SYDVKM. CDR3 in amino acids: CASSLLNRVAFF. The CDR3 nucleotides read TGTGCCAGCAGCCTCCTGAACCGAGTAGCTTTCTTT.

This clone was seen repeatedly, ten times or more. This chain uses TRBV28 with TRBJ1-1; the D is unclear. V gave up 2 bases and J gave up 6 bases, with 22 bases separating them. The CDR3 covers 17 residues. CDR1 is MDHEN, CDR2 SYDVKM, per germline. CDR3 protein: CASSLDRPLTGRPEAFF. CDR3 sequence (DNA): TGTGCCAGCAGTTTAGATCGCCCATTAACTGGGCGTCCTGAAGCTTTCTTT.

This clone was observed a few times. The chain recombines TRBV6-5 with TRBJ2-7; D uncertain. Germline CDR1 is MNHEY and CDR2 is SVGAGI. The V end was cut by 6 bases, the J end by 3 bases, with 12 bases between. This CDR3 has 13 amino acids. The CDR3 DNA sequence: TGTGCCAGCAGCGAGGCAGCCTTCTACGAGCAGTACTTC. Protein sequence: CASSEAAFYEQYF.